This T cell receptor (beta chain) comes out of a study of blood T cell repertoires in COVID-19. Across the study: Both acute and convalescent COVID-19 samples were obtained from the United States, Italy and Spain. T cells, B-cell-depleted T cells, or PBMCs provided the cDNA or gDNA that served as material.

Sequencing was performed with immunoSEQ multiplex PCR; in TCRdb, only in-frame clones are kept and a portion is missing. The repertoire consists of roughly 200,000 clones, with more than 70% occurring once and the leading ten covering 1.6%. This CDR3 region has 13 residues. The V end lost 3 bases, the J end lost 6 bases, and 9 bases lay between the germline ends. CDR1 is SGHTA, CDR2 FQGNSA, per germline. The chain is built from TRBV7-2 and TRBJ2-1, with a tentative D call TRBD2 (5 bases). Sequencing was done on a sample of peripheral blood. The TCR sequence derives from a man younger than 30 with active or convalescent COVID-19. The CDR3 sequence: CASSLNRGNEQFF. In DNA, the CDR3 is TGTGCCAGCAGCTTGAATCGGGGCAATGAGCAGTTCTTC.